Listed here are 28 T cell receptor beta chains from one sample, sequenced in a study of T cells after yellow fever vaccination. Using its own MiXCR run on the 5' RACE reads, TCRdb lists one record per CDR3 protein. There are some 390,000 distinct CDR3 sequences in the sample; around 6.4% occur only once, and approximately 16% lies in the top ten. The sample consisted of PBMCs, taken 5 days after the yellow fever booster vaccination. These receptor sequences come from a man aged 25-40 years who received the YFV17D yellow fever vaccine.

Of note for this clonotype: A junction boundary mismatches the germline segment, possibly from a read error. This sequence joins TRBV20-1 and TRBJ2-1; 7 bases align to TRBD2. The CDR3 has 11 residues. The germline gives CDR1 DFQATT, CDR2 SNEGSKA (reference sequence). The CDR3 reads CSAPSPQRGYF. The CDR3 nucleotides are TGCAGTGCACCCAGCCCCCAGCGGGGATACTTC.

This clonotype was counted many times. V and J are TRBV15 and TRBJ2-5; 7 bases match TRBD1. Trimming took 0 bases from V and 1 from J; bases not matched to a gene: 2. This CDR3 is 15 amino acids long. Germline V lookup: CDR1 LNHNV, CDR2 YYDKDF (reference sequence). CDR3: CATSREAGGQETQYF. In DNA, the CDR3 is TGTGCCACCAGCAGAGAGGCAGGGGGCCAAGAGACCCAGTACTTC.

This clonotype was seen many times. The chain is built from TRBV6-1 and TRBJ2-1; D is unclear. V was clipped by 5 bases and J by 9 bases, with 17 bases between them. This CDR3 contains 14 residues. Germline values: CDR1 MNHNS, CDR2 SASEGT. In DNA, the CDR3 is TGTGCCAGCAGTCATACCCCTGGGGTGAGTGAGCAGTTCTTC. It translates to CASSHTPGVSEQFF.

At least ten counts were recorded for this clonotype. This chain links TRBV20-1 with TRBJ2-1, with TRBD2 matching over 9 bases. In germline, CDR1 is DFQATT, CDR2 SNEGSKA (reference sequence). The CDR3 sequence is 10 residues long. CDR3 protein: CSLMREGQFF. As DNA, the CDR3 is TGCAGCTTAATGCGGGAGGGCCAGTTCTTC.

J is TRBJ2-2 and V is TRBV28, with 11 bases aligning to TRBD1. This CDR3 is 15 amino acids long. V lost 8 bases, J lost 4 bases, and 6 bases stayed unmatched. In germline, CDR1 is MDHEN, CDR2 SYDVKM. The CDR3 sequence: CASGGQGAITGELFF. Here the CDR3 DNA reads TGTGCCAGCGGAGGACAGGGGGCAATCACCGGGGAGCTGTTTTTT.

This clonotype was found a few times. V and J are TRBV25-1 and TRBJ2-1, with 16 positions matching TRBD2. Trimming at V came to 3 bases and at J to 4 bases, leaving 3 bases not matched to a gene. This CDR3 is 17 amino acids long. The germline CDR1 and CDR2 sequences are MGHDK and SYGVNS. The CDR3 nucleotides read TGTGCCAGCAGTGATACGGGACTAGCGGGAGGGTACAATGAGCAGTTCTTC. This translates into CASSDTGLAGGYNEQFF.

This clonotype was picked up many times. V gene TRBV6-5 combines with J gene TRBJ2-6; tentative D call: TRBD1 (6 bases). This CDR3 has 17 amino acids. The V and J ends lost 0 bases and 3 bases respectively, with 12 bases between them. Germline CDR1 MNHEY, CDR2 SVGAGI. The CDR3 region is CASSYSIRGDGANVLTF. CDR3 bases: TGTGCCAGCAGTTACTCGATCAGGGGAGATGGGGCCAACGTCCTGACTTTC.

In regard to this clonotype: Just one base apart from a much larger clone, this may be a read error. V and J are TRBV12-3 or TRBV12-4 and TRBJ2-1, with 9 bases that match TRBD2. CDR3 length equals 14 residues. V gave up 5 bases and J gave up 9 bases; unmatched junction bases: 8. This CDR3 reads CASSPLAGVVEQFF. The CDR3 nucleotides read TGTGCCAGCAGTCCGTTAGCGGGAGTGGTTGAGCAGTTCTTC.

This clonotype was recorded many times. The chain combines TRBV15 with TRBJ2-5; no firm D call. The CDR3 is made up of 14 amino acids. The V gene lost 3 bases and the J gene lost 4 bases, with 12 bases spanning the gap. CDR1 is LNHNV and CDR2 is YYDKDF in the germline V gene (reference sequence). CDR3 residues: CATSSSHASETQYF. CDR3 bases: TGTGCCACCAGCAGCAGTCACGCTTCAGAGACCCAGTACTTC.

In its sample, this clonotype was seen many times. The chain couples TRBV7-2 to TRBJ2-1; 10 nucleotides line up with TRBD2. The V segment lost 3 bases and the J segment 7 bases; nucleotides outside the gene matches: 6. This CDR3 comprises 15 residues. Germline assignment: CDR1 SGHTA and CDR2 FQGNSA. The CDR3 loop reads CASSFASGSFNEQFF. CDR3 DNA sequence: TGTGCCAGCAGCTTCGCTAGCGGGAGTTTTAATGAGCAGTTCTTC.

This clonotype was counted only a few times. The rearrangement joins TRBV18 to TRBJ1-4; 8 nucleotides match TRBD1. Looked up from germline, CDR1 is KGHSH and CDR2 is LQKENI. With V trimmed by 4 bases and J by 8 bases, 12 bases remained unmatched. The CDR3 is made up of 16 amino acids. The CDR3 region is CASSLSPGQEGEKLFF. CDR3 sequence (DNA): TGTGCCAGCTCACTCTCGCCGGGACAGGAGGGAGAAAAACTGTTTTTT.

The chain combines TRBV20-1 with TRBJ2-1; D is uncertain. Germline CDR1 is DFQATT and CDR2 is SNEGSKA (reference sequence). This CDR3 contains 16 residues. Trimming cost V 2 bases and J 0 bases, with 14 bases left between them. The CDR3 nucleotides are TGCAGTGCTAGATCTCAACTGGGGTCCTCCTACAATGAGCAGTTCTTC. This gives the protein CSARSQLGSSYNEQFF.

The chain combines TRBV29-1 with TRBJ2-5; TRBD1 might be the D (5 bases). This CDR3 is built from 13 residues. Trimming took 4 bases from V and 5 from J, leaving 14 bases between them. CDR1 and CDR2 (germline): SQVTM, ANQGSEA. CDR3 loop: CSVGSRVAETQYF. The CDR3 DNA sequence: TGCAGCGTTGGATCCAGGGTCGCCGAGACCCAGTACTTC.

The chain joins TRBV5-1 to TRBJ2-7, with D uncertain. The V gene lost 3 bases and the J gene lost 5 bases, with 9 bases spanning the gap. The CDR3 length is 12 residues. The germline V gene has CDR1 SGHRS and CDR2 YFSETQ. CDR3 bases: TGCGCCAGCAGCTCCGGATGGGACGAGCAGTACTTC. This encodes CASSSGWDEQYF.

The V and J genes are TRBV5-1 and TRBJ1-1; TRBD1 matches at 11 bases. Germline loops: CDR1 SGHRS, CDR2 YFSETQ. The CDR3 is made up of 16 amino acids. Trimming cost V 3 bases and J 1 base; bases outside gene matches: 5. The CDR3 is CASSSAGTGGNTEAFF. The CDR3 region has the DNA TGCGCCAGCAGCTCCGCCGGGACAGGGGGGAACACTGAAGCTTTCTTT.

With regard to this clonotype: One end of the junction is discordant with germline, which a read error may explain. The chain recombines TRBV12-3 or TRBV12-4 with TRBJ2-7, with D hard to call. This CDR3 spans 13 amino acids. CDR3 DNA: TGTGCCATCAGTTTAGGTGGGCCCTACGAGCAGTACTTC. Encoded protein: CAISLGGPYEQYF.

This clonotype has a count of ten or more. This chain joins TRBV7-6 and TRBJ1-1; tentatively, D is TRBD1 (5 bases). Germline V gives CDR1 SGHVS, CDR2 FNYEAQ. V lost 2 bases and J 6 bases, leaving 10 bases between the germline ends. The CDR3 consists of 13 residues. The CDR3 bases are TGTGCCAGCAGCTTATGGGGGGAGGCTGAAGCTTTCTTT. Translating gives CASSLWGEAEAFF.

J is TRBJ2-7 and V is TRBV14; D remains unclear. V lost 3 bases and J lost 5, with 20 bases in between. Germline V gives CDR1 SGHDN, CDR2 FVKESK. This CDR3 spans 16 amino acids. CDR3 amino acids: CASSQDGWDLSDEQYF. The CDR3 region has the DNA TGTGCCAGCAGCCAGGATGGGTGGGATCTATCTGACGAGCAGTACTTC.

In its sample, this clonotype was seen many times. V is TRBV27 and J is TRBJ2-1; 11 bases are shared with TRBD2. The germline CDR1 and CDR2 sequences are MNHEY and SMNVEV (reference sequence). CDR3 length: 16 amino acids. Trimming at V came to 7 bases and at J to 3 bases, leaving 8 bases not matched to a gene. The CDR3 bases are TGTGCCAGCACCCGGTTTGGGACTAGCGGCTACAATGAGCAGTTCTTC. The encoded protein is CASTRFGTSGYNEQFF.

V and J are TRBV7-2 and TRBJ1-2; D is possibly TRBD1 (6 bases). In germline, CDR1 is SGHTA, CDR2 FQGNSA. The length of the CDR3 is 16 residues. Trimming removed 3 bases at V and 8 bases at J, with 22 bases between. CDR3 region: CASSFSAGHRLSGYTF. For the CDR3, the DNA is TGTGCCAGCAGCTTTTCGGCGGGACATAGGTTAAGCGGCTACACCTTC.

The V and J genes are TRBV11-2 and TRBJ2-1; 10 bases align to TRBD2. This CDR3 has 15 amino acids. CDR1 SGHAT and CDR2 FQNNGV come from the germline V gene. Trimming removed 0 bases from V and 8 bases from J; junction bases left unmatched: 4. DNA of the CDR3: TGTGCCAGCAGCTTAGAGGCTAGCGGGAGTTATGAGCAGTTCTTC. It specifies CASSLEASGSYEQFF.

This clonotype was detected many times. This chain uses TRBV7-2 with TRBJ2-5; D is possibly TRBD1 (5 bases). The CDR3 is 14 amino acids. Germline CDR1 is SGHTA and CDR2 is FQGNSA. With 1 base removed from V and 5 bases from J, the gap between germline ends came to 11 bases. In DNA, the CDR3 is TGTGCCAGCAGCTTAGGTGGGGCAAAGGAGACCCAGTACTTC. This codes for CASSLGGAKETQYF. Together with reference TRBV7-2 and TRBJ2-5, the CDR3 gives the full variable domain: GAGVSQSPSNKVTEKGKDVELRCDPISGHTALYWYRQSLGQGLEFLIYFQGNSAPDKSGLPSDRFSAERTGGSVSTLTIQRTQQEDSAVYLCASSLGGAKETQYFGPGTRLLVL.

This clonotype was seen a handful of times. The V call is TRBV29-1, the J call TRBJ1-5, with D unclear. Trimming took 4 bases from V and 4 from J, leaving 11 bases between them. CDR1 is SQVTM and CDR2 is ANQGSEA in the germline V gene. The CDR3 spans 13 residues. DNA of the CDR3: TGCAGCGTTGGCGCGGACGGTAATCAGCCCCAGCATTTT. This encodes CSVGADGNQPQHF.

In this sample, this clonotype turned up many times. The genes are TRBV9 and TRBJ2-1, with TRBD2 identical over 8 bases. The germline V gene encodes CDR1 SGDLS and CDR2 YYNGEE. With V trimmed by 0 bases and J by 4 bases, 3 bases remained unmatched. There are 15 residues in the CDR3. CDR3 in DNA: TGTGCCAGCAGCGTAGATACTAGCGGATACAATGAGCAGTTCTTC. Translating gives CASSVDTSGYNEQFF. The complete variable domain, with remaining parts taken from reference TRBV9 and TRBJ2-1, reads DSGVTQTPKHLITATGQRVTLRCSPRSGDLSVYWYQQSLDQGLQFLIQYYNGEERAKGNILERFSAQQFPDLHSELNLSSLELGDSALYFCASSVDTSGYNEQFFGPGTRLTVL.

The genes are TRBV7-2 and TRBJ1-6; D unresolved. CDR1 and CDR2 (germline): SGHTA, FQGNSA. Trimming left V 1 base short and J 8 bases short, with 12 bases between. The CDR3 contains 15 residues. The CDR3 coding sequence is TGTGCCAGCAGCTTAGTGCTCCAGGCTCATTCACCCCTCCACTTT. It specifies CASSLVLQAHSPLHF.

This CDR3 is CASSFAFPGLAGETSYNEQFF. CDR3 coding DNA: TGCGCCAGCAGCTTTGCTTTTCCGGGACTAGCGGGAGAAACCTCCTACAATGAGCAGTTCTTC. The chain is built from TRBV5-1 and TRBJ2-1; TRBD2 matches 14 bases. After removal of 2 bases from V and 0 bases from J, the junction contained 13 bases not matched to a gene. There are 21 residues in the CDR3. Germline CDR1 SGHRS, CDR2 YFSETQ. Supplemented by reference TRBV5-1 and TRBJ2-1, the full variable domain reads KAGVTQTPRYLIKTRGQQVTLSCSPISGHRSVSWYQQTPGQGLQFLFEYFSETQRNKGNFPGRFSGRQFSNSRSEMNVSTLELGDSALYLCASSFAFPGLAGETSYNEQFFGPGTRLTVL.

V gene TRBV3-1 combines with J gene TRBJ2-3; no clear D. The germline V gene encodes CDR1 LGHDT and CDR2 YNNKEL (reference sequence). The CDR3 consists of 15 residues. V was clipped by 4 bases and J by 0 bases, with 11 bases between them. CDR3 residues: CASSRRITSTDTQYF. CDR3 bases: TGTGCCAGCAGCCGTAGAATAACTAGCACAGATACGCAGTATTTT.

This clonotype has a handful of counts. The rearrangement joins TRBV29-1 to TRBJ2-3; possible D gene TRBD2, 6 bases. Germline V gene lookup returns CDR1 SQVTM and CDR2 ANQGSEA. The V and J ends lost 8 bases and 0 bases respectively, with 15 bases between them. CDR3 length: 14 residues. CDR3 nucleotides: TGCAGCTTGGTTTGGGCGGGAAGCACAGATACGCAGTATTTT. It yields the protein CSLVWAGSTDTQYF.